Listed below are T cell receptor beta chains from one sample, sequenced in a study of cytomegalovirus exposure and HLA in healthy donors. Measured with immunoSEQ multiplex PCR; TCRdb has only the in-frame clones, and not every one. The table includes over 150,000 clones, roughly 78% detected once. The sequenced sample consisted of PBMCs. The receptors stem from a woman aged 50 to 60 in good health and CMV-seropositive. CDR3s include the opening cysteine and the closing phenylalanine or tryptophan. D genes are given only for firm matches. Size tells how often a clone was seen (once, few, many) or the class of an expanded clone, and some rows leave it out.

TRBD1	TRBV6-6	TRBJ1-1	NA	TGTGCCAGCAGTTCAGGGGACAGGGTAGGCACTGAAGCTTTCTTT	CASSSGDRVGTEAFF
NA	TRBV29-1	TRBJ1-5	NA	TGCAGCGTTGAAGGGGGGGGGAATCAGCCCCAGCATTTT	CSVEGGGNQPQHF
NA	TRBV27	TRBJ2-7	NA	TGTGCCAGCAGTCCCCGTCCTAGCTCCTACGAGCAGTACTTC	CASSPRPSSYEQYF
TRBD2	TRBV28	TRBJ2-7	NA	TGTGCCAGCCCCCGGACTAGCGGGAGCGTGGACGAGCAGTACTTC	CASPRTSGSVDEQYF
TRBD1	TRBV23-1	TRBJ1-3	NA	TGCGCCAGCAGTCAAATGGGGACAGGTTACTCTGGAAACACCATATATTTT	CASSQMGTGYSGNTIYF
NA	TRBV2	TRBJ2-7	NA	TGTGCCAGCCGCCCCCGCGGCCCCTACGAGCAGTACTTC	CASRPRGPYEQYF
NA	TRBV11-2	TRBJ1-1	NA	TGTGCCAGCAGAACACAGGGGAACACTGAAGCTTTCTTT	CASRTQGNTEAFF
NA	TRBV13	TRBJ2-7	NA	TGTGCCAGCAGTCGAAGCAGGGTGTACCACGAGCAGTACTTC	CASSRSRVYHEQYF
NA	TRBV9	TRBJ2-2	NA	TGTGCCAGCAGCTCCTCCGGGACACTGAACACCGGGGAGCTGTTTTTT	CASSSSGTLNTGELFF
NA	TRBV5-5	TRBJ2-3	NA	TGTGCCAGCAGCGCGGAGAGATCCACAGATACGCAGTATTTT	CASSAERSTDTQYF
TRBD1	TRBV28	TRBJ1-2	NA	TGTGCCAGCAGATCCGCCGGGACAGGGAACTATGACTACACCTTC	CASRSAGTGNYDYTF
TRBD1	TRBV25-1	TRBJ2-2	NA	TGTGCCAGCAGTGAGGGGGGACAGGGCACCGGGGAGCTGTTTTTT	CASSEGGQGTGELFF
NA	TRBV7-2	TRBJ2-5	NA	TGTGCCAGCAGCTTAGACTGGTCCGGAGAGACCCAGTACTTC	CASSLDWSGETQYF
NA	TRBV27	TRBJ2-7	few	TGTGCCAGCAGTTTTACCGGGACTGGTCCCTACGAGCAGTACTTC	CASSFTGTGPYEQYF
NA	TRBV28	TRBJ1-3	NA	TGTGCCAGCAGTTTGGACACCTTCTCTGGAAACACCATATATTTT	CASSLDTFSGNTIYF
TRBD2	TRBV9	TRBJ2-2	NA	TGTGCCAGCAGCGTCCTCGGACTAGCCCGCACCGGGGAGCTGTTTTTT	CASSVLGLARTGELFF
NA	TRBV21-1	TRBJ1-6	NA	TGTGCCAGCAGCAAAGCCCGGACAGGGTCAGGATCACCCCTCCACTTT	CASSKARTGSGSPLHF
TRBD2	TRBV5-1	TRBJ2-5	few	TGCGCCAGCAGCTTGGGGGGACTAGCGGGAGTTGCATCCCAGTACTTC	CASSLGGLAGVASQYF
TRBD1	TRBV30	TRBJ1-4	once	TGTGCTATTCAGGCGGGACAGTTTAATGAAAAACTGTTTTTT	CAIQAGQFNEKLFF
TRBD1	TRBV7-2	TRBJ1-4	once	TGTGCCAGCAGCCCTAACAGGGGGACAGGGATCGAAAAACTGTTTTTT	CASSPNRGTGIEKLFF
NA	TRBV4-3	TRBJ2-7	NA	TGCGCCAGCAGCCAAGGAGGAGGGGCCAAAGAGCAGTACTTC	CASSQGGGAKEQYF
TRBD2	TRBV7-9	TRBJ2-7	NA	TGTGCCAGCACCTCTAGCGGGAGTGGTCCTACCTACGAGCAGTACTTC	CASTSSGSGPTYEQYF
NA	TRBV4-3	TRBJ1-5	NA	TGCGCCAGCACCCCGAGCGTGGCAGATAGCAATCAGCCCCAGCATTTT	CASTPSVADSNQPQHF
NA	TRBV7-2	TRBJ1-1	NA	TGTGCCAGCAGCTTAAGGGGGATTGAAGCTTTCTTT	CASSLRGIEAFF
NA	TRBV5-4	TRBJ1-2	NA	TGTGCCAGCAGCTACCAGGGCGGCTATGGCTACACCTTC	CASSYQGGYGYTF
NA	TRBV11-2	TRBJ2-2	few	TGTGCCAGCAGCTTAAGGGGGGGGGCCACCGGGGAGCTGTTTTTT	CASSLRGGATGELFF
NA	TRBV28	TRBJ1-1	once	TGTGCCAGCAGTTTCCGGAACACTGAAGCTTTCTTT	CASSFRNTEAFF
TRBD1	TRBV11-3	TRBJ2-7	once	TGTGCCAGCAGCTGGGGGGCCGGGACAGGGACCTACGAGCAGTACTTC	CASSWGAGTGTYEQYF
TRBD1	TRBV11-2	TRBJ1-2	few	TGTGCCAGCAGTCCGGGGACAGATCCTGGCTACACCTTC	CASSPGTDPGYTF
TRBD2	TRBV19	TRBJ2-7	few	TGTGCCACCACTAGGCGGGCGGGTTTTAGCGGGAACTCCTACGAGCAGTACTTC	CATTRRAGFSGNSYEQYF
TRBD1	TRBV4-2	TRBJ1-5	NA	TGTGCCAGCAGCCAAGTTATTATGGGACAGGGAAACAATCAGCCCCAGCATTTT	CASSQVIMGQGNNQPQHF
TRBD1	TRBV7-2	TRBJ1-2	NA	TGTGCCAGCAGCTTAGGGACAGGGACCTATGGCTACACCTTC	CASSLGTGTYGYTF
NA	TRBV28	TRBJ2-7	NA	TGTGCCAGCAGGGTACAGGGCCCTTCCTACGAGCAGTACTTC	CASRVQGPSYEQYF
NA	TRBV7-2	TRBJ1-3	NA	TGTGCCAGCAGCTCTCGCAAACCGGAGGGGTCTGGAAACACCATATATTTT	CASSSRKPEGSGNTIYF
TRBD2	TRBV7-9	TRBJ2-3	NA	TGTTCCAGCAGCAAAGAGCCGGGACTAGCTGGAGATACGCAGTATTTT	CSSSKEPGLAGDTQYF
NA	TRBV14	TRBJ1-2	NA	TGTGCCAGCAGCCAAGTCCGACTTAACTATGGCTACACCTTC	CASSQVRLNYGYTF
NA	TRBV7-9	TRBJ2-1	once	TGTGCCAGCAGCCGAGCTAATGAGCAGTTCTTC	CASSRANEQFF
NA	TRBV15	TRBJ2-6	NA	TGTGCCACCAGCAGAGCGTTAACCCTGCCATCTTCTACTGGGGCCAACGTCCTGACTTTC	CATSRALTLPSSTGANVLTF
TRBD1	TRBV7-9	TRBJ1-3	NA	TGTGCCAGCAGCTCGGCCGGGACAGGGACTGGAAACACCATATATTTT	CASSSAGTGTGNTIYF
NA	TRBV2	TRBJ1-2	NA	TGTGCCAGCAGCGGACAGATACACTATGGCTACACCTTC	CASSGQIHYGYTF
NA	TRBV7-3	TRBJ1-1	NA	TGTGCCAGCAGCTTGGGCAGGGAACGAGGTGAAGCTTTCTTT	CASSLGRERGEAFF
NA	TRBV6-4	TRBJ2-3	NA	TGTGCCAGGGGTTTTAGCGTTGGCACAGATACGCAGTATTTT	CARGFSVGTDTQYF
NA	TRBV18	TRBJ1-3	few	TGTGCCAGCTCACCCCGGACAGAGATCGGAAACACCATATATTTT	CASSPRTEIGNTIYF
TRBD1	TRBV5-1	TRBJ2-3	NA	TGCGCCAGCAGCTTAGGGGGCCCCACAGATACGCAGTATTTT	CASSLGGPTDTQYF
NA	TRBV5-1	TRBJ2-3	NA	TGCGCCAGCAGCTTACAGAACAGGTTCACAGATACGCAGTATTTT	CASSLQNRFTDTQYF
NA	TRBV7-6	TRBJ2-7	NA	TGTGCCAGCAGCTTAGGATGGCAGGGGTCAGCCGAGCAGTACTTC	CASSLGWQGSAEQYF
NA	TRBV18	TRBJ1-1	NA	TGTGCCAGCTCGCGTGACTTGGGCCAGGGCATGAACACTGAAGCTTTCTTT	CASSRDLGQGMNTEAFF
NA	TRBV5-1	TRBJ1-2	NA	TGCGCCAGCAGGGAGGGGTTCGATGGCTACACCTTC	CASREGFDGYTF
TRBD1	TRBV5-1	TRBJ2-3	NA	TGCGCCACCGCCCGACAGGGCTATTCAGATACGCAGTATTTT	CATARQGYSDTQYF
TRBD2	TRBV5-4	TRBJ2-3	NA	TGTGCCAGCAGCCCTCGTCTAGCGGCAGATACGCAGTATTTT	CASSPRLAADTQYF
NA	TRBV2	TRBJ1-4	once	TGTGCCAGCAGTGAGAGGGCGGGTTATGAAAAACTGTTTTTT	CASSERAGYEKLFF
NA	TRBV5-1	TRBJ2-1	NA	TGCGCCAGCAGCTTGGGACAGGTATACAATGAGCAGTTCTTC	CASSLGQVYNEQFF
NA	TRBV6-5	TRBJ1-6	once	TGTGCCAGCAGGCGACAGTTGTTTTCACCCCTCCACTTT	CASRRQLFSPLHF